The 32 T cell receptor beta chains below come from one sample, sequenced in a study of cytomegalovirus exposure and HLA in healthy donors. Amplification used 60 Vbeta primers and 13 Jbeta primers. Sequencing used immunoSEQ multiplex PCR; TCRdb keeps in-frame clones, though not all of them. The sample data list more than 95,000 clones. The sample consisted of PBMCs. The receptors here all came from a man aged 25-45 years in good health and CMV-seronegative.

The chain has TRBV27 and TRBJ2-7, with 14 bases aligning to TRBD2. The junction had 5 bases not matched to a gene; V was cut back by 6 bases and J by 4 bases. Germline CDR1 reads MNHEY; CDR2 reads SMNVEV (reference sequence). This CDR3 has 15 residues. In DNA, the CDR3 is TGTGCCAGCAGCCGACTAGCGGGAGGGATATACGAGCAGTACTTC. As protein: CASSRLAGGIYEQYF.

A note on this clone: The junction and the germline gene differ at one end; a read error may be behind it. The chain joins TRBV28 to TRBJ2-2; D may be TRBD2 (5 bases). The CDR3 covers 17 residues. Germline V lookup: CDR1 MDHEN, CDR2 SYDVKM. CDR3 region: CASSLWSGTSNTGELFF. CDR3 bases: TGTGCCAGCAGTTTATGGAGTGGCACGTCGAACACCGGGGAGCTGTTTTTC.

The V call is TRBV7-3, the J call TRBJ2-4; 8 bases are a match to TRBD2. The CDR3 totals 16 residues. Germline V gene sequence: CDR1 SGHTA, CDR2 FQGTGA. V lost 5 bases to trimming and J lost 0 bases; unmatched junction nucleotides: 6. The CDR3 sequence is CASSLIAGLAKNIQYF. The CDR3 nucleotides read TGTGCCAGCAGCCTTATAGCGGGGCTAGCCAAAAACATTCAGTACTTC.

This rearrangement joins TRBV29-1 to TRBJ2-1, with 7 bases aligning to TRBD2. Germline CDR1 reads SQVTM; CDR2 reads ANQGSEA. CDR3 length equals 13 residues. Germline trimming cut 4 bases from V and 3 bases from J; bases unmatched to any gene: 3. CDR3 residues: CSVGERDYNEQFF. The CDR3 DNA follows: TGCAGCGTTGGCGAGCGGGACTACAATGAGCAGTTCTTC.

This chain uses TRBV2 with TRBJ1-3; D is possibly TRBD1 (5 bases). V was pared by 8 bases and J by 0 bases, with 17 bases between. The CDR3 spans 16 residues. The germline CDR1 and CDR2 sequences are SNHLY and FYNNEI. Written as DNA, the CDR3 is TGTGCCAGCTCCTGGGGGAGGCTCAGCTCTGGAAACACCATATATTTT. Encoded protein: CASSWGRLSSGNTIYF.

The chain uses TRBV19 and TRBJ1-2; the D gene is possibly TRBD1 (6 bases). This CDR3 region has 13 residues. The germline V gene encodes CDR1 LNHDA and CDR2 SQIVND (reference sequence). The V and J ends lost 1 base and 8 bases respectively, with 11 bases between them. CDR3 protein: CASSIVQGKGYTF. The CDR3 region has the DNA TGTGCCAGTAGTATAGTTCAGGGGAAAGGCTACACCTTC.

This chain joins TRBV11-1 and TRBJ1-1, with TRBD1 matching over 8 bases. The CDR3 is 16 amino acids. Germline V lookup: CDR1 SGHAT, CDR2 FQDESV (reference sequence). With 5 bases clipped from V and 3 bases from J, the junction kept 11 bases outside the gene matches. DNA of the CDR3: TGTGCCAGCAGCCAACACACAACAGGGGGTGACACTGAAGCTTTCTTT. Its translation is CASSQHTTGGDTEAFF. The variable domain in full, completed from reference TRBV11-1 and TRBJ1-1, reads EAEVAQSPRYKITEKSQAVAFWCDPISGHATLYWYRQILGQGPELLVQFQDESVVDDSQLPKDRFSAERLKGVDSTLKIQPAELGDSAMYLCASSQHTTGGDTEAFFGQGTRLTVV.

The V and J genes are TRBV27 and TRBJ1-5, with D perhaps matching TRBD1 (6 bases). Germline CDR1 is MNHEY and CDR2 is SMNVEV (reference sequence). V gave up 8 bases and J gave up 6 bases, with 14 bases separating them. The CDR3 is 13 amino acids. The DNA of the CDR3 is TGTGCCAGCTCGGACAGAATATTTCAGCCCCAGCATTTT. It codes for CASSDRIFQPQHF.

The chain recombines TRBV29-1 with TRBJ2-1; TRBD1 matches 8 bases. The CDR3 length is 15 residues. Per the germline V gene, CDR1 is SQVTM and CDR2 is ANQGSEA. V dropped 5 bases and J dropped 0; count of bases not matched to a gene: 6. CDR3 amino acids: CSVSGTGLSYNEQFF. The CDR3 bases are TGCAGCGTTTCCGGGACAGGACTCTCCTACAATGAGCAGTTCTTC.

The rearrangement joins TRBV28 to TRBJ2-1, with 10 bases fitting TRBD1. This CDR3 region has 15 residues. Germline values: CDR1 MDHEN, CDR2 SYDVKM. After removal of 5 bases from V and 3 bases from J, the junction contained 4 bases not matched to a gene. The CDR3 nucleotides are TGTGCCAGCAGTGTAGGGACAGGGGACTACAATGAGCAGTTCTTC. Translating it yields CASSVGTGDYNEQFF.

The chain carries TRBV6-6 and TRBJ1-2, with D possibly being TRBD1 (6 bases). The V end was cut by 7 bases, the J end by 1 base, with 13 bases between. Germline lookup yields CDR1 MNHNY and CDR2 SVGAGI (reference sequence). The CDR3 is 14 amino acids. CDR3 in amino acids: CASTGGADNYGYTF. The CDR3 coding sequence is TGTGCCAGCACGGGGGGGGCGGATAACTATGGCTACACCTTC.

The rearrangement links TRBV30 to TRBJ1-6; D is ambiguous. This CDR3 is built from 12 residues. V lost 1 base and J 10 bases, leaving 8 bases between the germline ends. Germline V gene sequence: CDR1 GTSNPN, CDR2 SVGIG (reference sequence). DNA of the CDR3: TGTGCCTGGAGTGGCCTGACATCACCCCTCCACTTT. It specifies CAWSGLTSPLHF. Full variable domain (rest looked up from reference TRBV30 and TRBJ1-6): SQTIHQWPATLVQPVGSPLSLECTVEGTSNPNLYWYRQAAGRGLQLLFYSVGIGQISSEVPQNLSASRPQDRQFILSSKKLLLSDSGFYLCAWSGLTSPLHFGNGTRLTVT.

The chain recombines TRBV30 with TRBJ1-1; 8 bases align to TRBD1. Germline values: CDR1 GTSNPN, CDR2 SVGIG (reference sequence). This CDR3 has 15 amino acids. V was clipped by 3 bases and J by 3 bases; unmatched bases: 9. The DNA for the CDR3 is TGTGCCTGGAGGAGACAGGGGAGGAGAGACACTGAAGCTTTCTTT. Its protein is CAWRRQGRRDTEAFF.

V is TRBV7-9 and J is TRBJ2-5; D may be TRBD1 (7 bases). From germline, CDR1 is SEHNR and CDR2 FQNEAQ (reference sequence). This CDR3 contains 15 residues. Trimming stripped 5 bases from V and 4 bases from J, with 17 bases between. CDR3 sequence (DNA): TGTGCCAGCAGCCCCTGGGCAGGGGGGTTAGAGACCCAGTACTTC. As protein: CASSPWAGGLETQYF.

Written as DNA, the CDR3 is TGTGCCAGCAGCTACGGACTAGCGGGGTTCGAGGAGCAGTACTTC. Translated: CASSYGLAGFEEQYF. This rearrangement joins TRBV11-2 to TRBJ2-7, with 12 bases aligning to TRBD2. The CDR3 sequence is 15 residues long. V shed 4 bases and J 7 bases; nucleotides not matched to a gene: 8. In germline, CDR1 is SGHAT, CDR2 FQNNGV.

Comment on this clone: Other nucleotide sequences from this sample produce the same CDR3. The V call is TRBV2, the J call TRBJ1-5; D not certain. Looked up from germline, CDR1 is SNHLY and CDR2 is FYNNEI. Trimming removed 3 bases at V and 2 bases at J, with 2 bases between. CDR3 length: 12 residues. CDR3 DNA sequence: TGTGCCAGCAGTGACGGCAATCAGCCCCAGCATTTT. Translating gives CASSDGNQPQHF.

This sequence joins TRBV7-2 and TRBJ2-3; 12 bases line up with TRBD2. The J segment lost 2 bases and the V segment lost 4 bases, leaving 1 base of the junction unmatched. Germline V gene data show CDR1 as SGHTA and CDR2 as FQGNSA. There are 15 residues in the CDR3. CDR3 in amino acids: CASSWTSGTTDTQYF. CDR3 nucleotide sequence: TGTGCCAGCAGCTGGACTAGCGGGACCACAGATACGCAGTATTTT.

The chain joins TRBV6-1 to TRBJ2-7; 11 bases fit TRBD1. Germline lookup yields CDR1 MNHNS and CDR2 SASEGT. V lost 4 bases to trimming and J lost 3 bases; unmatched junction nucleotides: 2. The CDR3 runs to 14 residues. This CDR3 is CASSGTGGVYEQYF. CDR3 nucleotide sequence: TGTGCCAGCAGTGGGACAGGGGGCGTCTACGAGCAGTACTTC.

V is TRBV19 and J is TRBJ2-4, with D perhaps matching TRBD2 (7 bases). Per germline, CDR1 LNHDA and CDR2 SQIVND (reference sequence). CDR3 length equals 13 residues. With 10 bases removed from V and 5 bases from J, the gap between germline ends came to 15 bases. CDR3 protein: CATGGGRENIQYF. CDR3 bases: TGTGCCACTGGGGGGGGCAGGGAAAACATTCAGTACTTC.

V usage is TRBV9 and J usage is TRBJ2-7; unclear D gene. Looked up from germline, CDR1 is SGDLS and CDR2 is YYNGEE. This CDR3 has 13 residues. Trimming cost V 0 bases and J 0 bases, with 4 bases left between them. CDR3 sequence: CASSVDFSYEQYF. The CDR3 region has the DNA TGTGCCAGCAGCGTAGACTTCTCCTACGAGCAGTACTTC.

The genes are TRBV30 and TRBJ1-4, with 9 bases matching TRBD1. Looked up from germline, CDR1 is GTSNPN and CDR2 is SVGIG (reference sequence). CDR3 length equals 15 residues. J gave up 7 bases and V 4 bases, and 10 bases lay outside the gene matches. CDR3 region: CAWNLRGQGREKLFF. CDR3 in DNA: TGTGCCTGGAATCTTAGAGGACAGGGGCGTGAAAAACTGTTTTTT.

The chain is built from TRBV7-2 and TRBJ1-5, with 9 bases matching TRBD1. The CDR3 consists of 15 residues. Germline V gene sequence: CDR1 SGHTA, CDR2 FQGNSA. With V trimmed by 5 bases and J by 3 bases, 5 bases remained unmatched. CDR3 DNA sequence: TGTGCCAGCAGCAGGACAGGGGCACCCAATCAGCCCCAGCATTTT. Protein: CASSRTGAPNQPQHF.

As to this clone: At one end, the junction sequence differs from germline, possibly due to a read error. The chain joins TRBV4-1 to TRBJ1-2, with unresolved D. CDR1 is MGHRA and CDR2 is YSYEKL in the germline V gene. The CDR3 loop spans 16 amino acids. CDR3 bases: TGCGCCAGCAGCCAAGATCGCCAGGACTTTAACTATGGCTACGCCTTC. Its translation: CASSQDRQDFNYGYAF.

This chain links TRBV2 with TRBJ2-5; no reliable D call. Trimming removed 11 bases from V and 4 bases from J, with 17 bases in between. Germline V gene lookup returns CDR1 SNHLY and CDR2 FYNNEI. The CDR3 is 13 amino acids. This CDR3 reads CASNGFPGETQYF. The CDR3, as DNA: TGTGCCTCCAACGGGTTCCCGGGAGAGACCCAGTACTTC.

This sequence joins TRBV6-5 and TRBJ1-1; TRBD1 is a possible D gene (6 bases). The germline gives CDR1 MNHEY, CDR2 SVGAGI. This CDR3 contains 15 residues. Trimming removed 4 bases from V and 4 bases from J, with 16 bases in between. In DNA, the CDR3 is TGTGCCAGCAGTTGGGACCGCCCCAGGGGCACTGAAGCTTTCTTT. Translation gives CASSWDRPRGTEAFF.

The CDR3 sequence: CASSVAGQASYNEQFF. The CDR3, as DNA: TGTGCCAGCAGCGTAGCCGGACAGGCCTCCTACAATGAGCAGTTCTTC. The rearrangement links TRBV9 to TRBJ2-1; 7 bases fit TRBD1. CDR3 length: 16 amino acids. Germline lookup yields CDR1 SGDLS and CDR2 YYNGEE. The ends lost 0 bases at V and 0 bases at J; junction bases unmatched: 3.

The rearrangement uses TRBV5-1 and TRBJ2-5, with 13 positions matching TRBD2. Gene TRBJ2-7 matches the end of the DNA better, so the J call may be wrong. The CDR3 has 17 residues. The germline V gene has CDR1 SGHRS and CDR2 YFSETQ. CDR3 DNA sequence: TGCGCCAGCAGCCAAAGACTAGCGGGAGGACTCTCCTACGAGCAGTACTTC. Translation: CASSQRLAGGLSYEQYF.

The CDR3 bases are TGTGCCAGTAGTATACCGAGGGACACTGAAGCTTTCTTT. Translated, it gives CASSIPRDTEAFF. This chain uses TRBV19 with TRBJ1-1, with D unresolved. V was shortened by 2 bases and J by 3 bases, with 7 bases between the two germline ends. Germline CDR1 reads LNHDA; CDR2 reads SQIVND (reference sequence). This CDR3 region has 13 residues.

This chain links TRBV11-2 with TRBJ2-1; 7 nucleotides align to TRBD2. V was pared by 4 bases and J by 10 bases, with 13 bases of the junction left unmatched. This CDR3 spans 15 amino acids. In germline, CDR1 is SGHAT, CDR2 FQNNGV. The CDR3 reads CASSSLRSGTGEQFF. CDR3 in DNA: TGTGCCAGCAGCTCCTTACGAAGCGGGACGGGGGAGCAGTTCTTC.

The CDR3 region is CAIGTGAYQPQHF. The CDR3 DNA sequence: TGTGCCATCGGGACAGGGGCATATCAGCCCCAGCATTTT. The rearrangement uses TRBV10-3 and TRBJ1-5; TRBD1 matches 10 bases. Germline CDR1 and CDR2: ENHRY and SYGVKD. With 8 bases clipped from V and 5 bases from J, the junction kept 3 bases outside the gene matches. There are 13 residues in the CDR3.

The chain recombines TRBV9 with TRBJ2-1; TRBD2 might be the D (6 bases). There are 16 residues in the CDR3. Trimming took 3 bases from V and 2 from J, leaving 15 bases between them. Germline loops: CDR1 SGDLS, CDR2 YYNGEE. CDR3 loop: CASSEKVEGAYNEQFF. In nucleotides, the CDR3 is TGTGCCAGCAGCGAGAAGGTGGAGGGAGCCTACAATGAGCAGTTCTTC.

The DNA of the CDR3 is TGTGCCAGCAGTTACTCTGGTACCGGGGAGCTGTTTTTT. It is translated as CASSYSGTGELFF. J is TRBJ2-2 and V is TRBV2, with D uncertain. V was trimmed by 5 bases and J by 5 bases, leaving 9 bases between them. Germline CDR1 reads SNHLY; CDR2 reads FYNNEI. The CDR3 covers 13 residues.